These 26 T cell receptor beta chains were all obtained from the same sample, sequenced in a study of type 1 and type 2 diabetes patients. Amplification started from genomic DNA. The TCR beta CDR3 region was amplified using 30 forward and 13 reverse primers. TCRdb reprocessed the multiplex PCR reads with MiXCR, giving one entry per CDR3 protein. The sample consists of under 300,000 distinct CDR3 sequences, approximately 45% of them appearing once. Sequenced material: peripheral blood mononuclear cells (PBMCs). The source of these receptors is a man in his late teens or twenties with type 2 diabetes.

The gene calls are TRBV27 and TRBJ2-2, with D unclear. The germline V gene has CDR1 MNHEY and CDR2 SMNVEV (reference sequence). This CDR3 has 14 residues. V was trimmed by 0 bases and J by 5 bases, leaving 7 bases between them. Here the CDR3 DNA reads TGTGCCAGCAGTTTATCGTTGGGAACCGGGGAGCTGTTTTTT. Protein product: CASSLSLGTGELFF.

The chain links TRBV4-3 to TRBJ1-6; the D is unclear. Germline V CDR1 and CDR2: LGHNA, YSLEER. The CDR3 is made up of 16 amino acids. Trimming took off 2 bases at V and 7 bases at J, with 15 bases between the two ends. CDR3 nucleotide sequence: TGCGCCAGCAGCCAATCACGGTGGGAAGCCAATTCACCCCTCCACTTT. Amino acid sequence: CASSQSRWEANSPLHF.

This chain connects TRBV7-9 to TRBJ1-5; 7 positions match TRBD1. The V gene's germline CDR1 is SEHNR and CDR2 FQNEAQ (reference sequence). The CDR3 has 15 residues. With V trimmed by 1 base and J by 0 bases, 0 bases remained unmatched. This CDR3 is CASSLGDSSNQPQHF. CDR3 coding DNA: TGTGCCAGCAGCTTAGGGGACAGTAGCAATCAGCCCCAGCATTTT.

This clonotype was observed a handful of times. The chain has TRBV7-2 and TRBJ2-7; D is perhaps TRBD1 or TRBD2 (7 bases each). The CDR3 has 15 residues. Germline V gene data show CDR1 as SGHTA and CDR2 as FQGNSA. Trimming took off 5 bases at V and 2 bases at J, with 16 bases between the two ends. CDR3 loop: CASSIGGGGPYEQYF. The CDR3 nucleotides are TGTGCCAGCAGCATAGGGGGCGGGGGACCCTACGAGCAGTACTTC. The variable domain in full, completed from reference TRBV7-2 and TRBJ2-7, reads GAGVSQSPSNKVTEKGKDVELRCDPISGHTALYWYRQSLGQGLEFLIYFQGNSAPDKSGLPSDRFSAERTGGSVSTLTIQRTQQEDSAVYLCASSIGGGGPYEQYFGPGTRLTVT.

Remarks on this clonotype: The conserved closing phenylalanine or tryptophan is absent in this CDR3, likely reflecting a read error. The chain joins TRBV14 to TRBJ2-7, with D perhaps matching TRBD1 (5 bases). This CDR3 contains 13 residues. Germline CDR1 SGHDN, CDR2 FVKESK. V lost 7 bases and J 5 bases, leaving 15 bases between the germline ends. The CDR3 loop is CASTINGADEQYS. For the CDR3, the DNA is TGTGCCAGCACCATTAATGGGGCTGACGAGCAGTACTCC.

The chain has TRBV7-9 and TRBJ2-5; D may match TRBD1 or TRBD2 (7 bases each). This CDR3 contains 14 residues. In germline, CDR1 is SEHNR, CDR2 FQNEAQ (reference sequence). Trimming pared 3 bases from V and 5 bases from J, leaving 13 bases between. CDR3 sequence reads: CASSFRQGGETQYF. CDR3 bases: TGTGCCAGCAGCTTTCGACAGGGAGGGGAGACCCAGTACTTC.

This clonotype was picked up a small number of times. The chain uses TRBV10-3 and TRBJ1-1; D is unresolved. CDR1 ENHRY and CDR2 SYGVKD come from the germline V gene. CDR3 length equals 13 residues. V dropped 11 bases and J dropped 6 bases, with 19 bases sitting between them. CDR3 region: CAARNGLRAEAFF. CDR3 sequence (DNA): TGTGCCGCCCGGAACGGGCTAAGGGCTGAAGCTTTCTTT.

This chain connects TRBV20-1 to TRBJ2-5, with a possible D match to TRBD1 (6 bases). The DNA end lines up better with TRBJ2-1; the J call may be wrong. Germline V gives CDR1 DFQATT, CDR2 SNEGSKA (reference sequence). This CDR3 has 12 residues. In DNA, the CDR3 is TGCAGTGCTAACAGGGATTCGAATGAGCAGTTCTTC. As protein: CSANRDSNEQFF.

In the case of this clonotype: This may be a read error: a much more frequent sequence differs by one nucleotide. The chain couples TRBV25-1 to TRBJ2-7, with D maybe TRBD1 (5 bases). The ends were cut back, 7 bases at V and 5 bases at J, with 12 bases in the middle. The length of the CDR3 is 12 residues. Looked up from germline, CDR1 is MGHDK and CDR2 is SYGVNS. CDR3 protein: CASNQGWDEQYF. The CDR3 DNA follows: TGTGCCAGCAATCAGGGATGGGACGAGCAGTACTTC.

This clonotype was recorded only once. A much larger clone lies a single base off, so this may be a read error. This chain joins TRBV19 and TRBJ2-5, with a weak D call TRBD1 (6 bases). CDR1 is LNHDA and CDR2 is SQIVND in the germline V gene (reference sequence). CDR3 length equals 13 residues. The DNA for the CDR3 is TGTGCCAGTAGCCGGGACACCACCTACGAGCAGCACTTC. Protein product: CASSRDTTYEQHF.

The table lists this clonotype with a few counts. The J gene is TRBJ2-5, the V gene TRBV4-2, with D possibly matching TRBD1 (6 bases). This CDR3 region has 14 residues. V was pared by 4 bases and J by 5 bases, with 14 bases between. Germline assignment: CDR1 LGHNA and CDR2 YNFKEQ. The CDR3 is CASSLGQHDETQYF. The CDR3 DNA sequence: TGTGCCAGCAGCCTGGGACAACACGACGAGACCCAGTACTTC.

This clonotype was counted once. This may stem from a read error, because a much larger clone lies one nucleotide away. The chain has TRBV10-2 and TRBJ1-6; no clear D. Germline loops: CDR1 WSHSY, CDR2 SAAADI. The CDR3 extends over 14 amino acids. The CDR3 region is CASSGQASNSPPHF. For the CDR3, the DNA is TGCGCCAGCAGTGGTCAGGCCAGCAATTCACCCCCCCACTTT.

This clonotype has a handful of counts. This chain's CDR3 is CSASEAGPSYEQYF. The CDR3, as DNA: TGCAGTGCTAGCGAAGCGGGACCTTCCTACGAGCAGTACTTC. The gene calls are TRBV20-1 and TRBJ2-7, with TRBD2 matching 7 bases. Germline trimming cut 3 bases from V and 1 base from J; bases unmatched to any gene: 6. The CDR3 is 14 amino acids. Looked up from germline, CDR1 is DFQATT and CDR2 is SNEGSKA (reference sequence).

This clonotype was seen more than once but under ten times. This sequence joins TRBV20-1 and TRBJ1-1; D gene uncertain. The CDR3 covers 11 residues. Germline CDR1 and CDR2: DFQATT and SNEGSKA (reference sequence). Trimming took off 5 bases at V and 3 bases at J, with 7 bases between the two ends. The CDR3 protein is CSAPKDTEAFF. CDR3 nucleotide sequence: TGCAGTGCTCCCAAAGACACTGAAGCTTTCTTT.

The chain is built from TRBV5-1 and TRBJ1-6; D is undetermined. The CDR3 extends over 13 amino acids. The ends were cut back, 3 bases at V and 7 bases at J, with 8 bases in the middle. Germline V gene data show CDR1 as SGHRS and CDR2 as YFSETQ. Here the CDR3 reads CASSSDFNSPLHF. CDR3 sequence (DNA): TGCGCCAGCAGCTCTGACTTCAATTCACCCCTCCACTTT.

The table lists this clonotype with many counts. The chain combines TRBV2 with TRBJ2-7, with TRBD2 matching 11 bases. This CDR3 has 13 residues. Germline V gene lookup returns CDR1 SNHLY and CDR2 FYNNEI. V lost 10 bases to trimming and J lost 3 bases; unmatched junction nucleotides: 5. As DNA, the CDR3 is TGTGCCACCGGAGGACTAGCGGGCTACGAGCAGTACTTC. This translates into CATGGLAGYEQYF.

This clonotype was counted only a few times. This chain connects TRBV6-6 to TRBJ2-6; D is undetermined. CDR3 length equals 15 residues. V lost 4 bases and J lost 0, with 7 bases in between. CDR1 and CDR2 from the germline V gene are MNHNY and SVGAGI (reference sequence). CDR3 sequence: CASSLDVSGANVLTF. The CDR3 region has the DNA TGTGCCAGCAGTTTAGACGTCTCTGGGGCCAACGTCCTGACTTTC.

This chain uses TRBV29-1 with TRBJ2-5; no clear D. The ends were cut back, 2 bases at V and 5 bases at J, with 12 bases in the middle. This CDR3 comprises 13 residues. Per germline, CDR1 SQVTM and CDR2 ANQGSEA. CDR3 in DNA: TGCAGCGTTGAATTCGTGGTCGGGGAGACCCAGTACTTC. This sequence encodes CSVEFVVGETQYF. Together with reference TRBV29-1 and TRBJ2-5, the CDR3 gives the full variable domain: SAVISQKPSRDICQRGTSLTIQCQVDSQVTMMFWYRQQPGQSLTLIATANQGSEATYESGFVIDKFPISRPNLTFSTLTVSNMSPEDSSIYLCSVEFVVGETQYFGPGTRLLVL.

J is TRBJ1-1 and V is TRBV7-2, with D hard to call. Germline-derived CDR1 and CDR2 are SGHTA and FQGNSA. The V gene lost 2 bases and the J gene lost 7 bases, with 8 bases spanning the gap. This CDR3 has 12 residues. The CDR3 region is CASSLKSGEAFF. The CDR3 region has the DNA TGTGCCAGCAGCTTAAAGAGCGGTGAAGCTTTCTTT.

This chain links TRBV6-1 with TRBJ2-2, with a possible D match to TRBD1 (6 bases). The CDR3 runs to 14 residues. The V gene's germline CDR1 is MNHNS and CDR2 SASEGT. V dropped 6 bases and J dropped 5 bases, with 13 bases sitting between them. DNA for the CDR3: TGTGCCAGCAGAGGACAGCTCGGGACCGGGGAGCTGTTTTTT. Its protein product is CASRGQLGTGELFF.

V gene TRBV28 combines with J gene TRBJ2-7; D might be TRBD1 (5 bases). The V end lost 6 bases, the J end lost 6 bases, and 12 bases lay between the germline ends. Germline CDR1 MDHEN, CDR2 SYDVKM. The length of the CDR3 is 12 residues. The CDR3 coding sequence is TGTGCCAGCAGCTTCGGTCAGGGCGAGCAGTACTTC. Amino acids: CASSFGQGEQYF.

V usage is TRBV19 and J usage is TRBJ2-7; 8 nucleotides match TRBD1. The CDR3 totals 14 residues. Germline V gene lookup returns CDR1 LNHDA and CDR2 SQIVND (reference sequence). V gave up 4 bases and J gave up 2 bases; unmatched junction bases: 4. This CDR3 is CASSRPGQAYEQYF. The CDR3 DNA reads as TGTGCCAGTAGTAGACCGGGACAGGCCTACGAGCAGTACTTC. Supplemented by reference TRBV19 and TRBJ2-7, the full variable domain reads DGGITQSPKYLFRKEGQNVTLSCEQNLNHDAMYWYRQDPGQGLRLIYYSQIVNDFQKGDIAEGYSVSREKKESFPLTVTSAQKNPTAFYLCASSRPGQAYEQYFGPGTRLTVT.

This clonotype showed up just a few times. The chain links TRBV20-1 to TRBJ1-4; the match to TRBD1 covers 8 bases. CDR1 DFQATT and CDR2 SNEGSKA come from the germline V gene (reference sequence). The CDR3 length is 14 residues. Unmatched junction bases numbered 8, after V lost 3 bases and J lost 8 bases. The CDR3 sequence is CSARPGQATEKLFF. The CDR3 DNA is TGCAGTGCTAGGCCGGGACAGGCGACGGAAAAACTGTTTTTT.

The chain couples TRBV29-1 to TRBJ1-1, with 9 nucleotides matching TRBD1. In germline, CDR1 is SQVTM, CDR2 ANQGSEA. V lost 7 bases and J lost 5; bases outside the gene matches: 11. CDR3 length: 14 amino acids. CDR3 in amino acids: CSGQRQGGGTEAFF. The CDR3 bases are TGCAGCGGACAAAGACAGGGGGGAGGGACTGAAGCTTTCTTT.

This chain links TRBV28 with TRBJ1-4, with D uncertain. V lost 6 bases and J 5 bases, leaving 10 bases between the germline ends. CDR1 and CDR2 from the germline V gene are MDHEN and SYDVKM. This CDR3 is built from 13 residues. The CDR3 spells CASRGGENEKLFF. CDR3 in DNA: TGTGCCAGCAGAGGAGGAGAGAATGAAAAACTGTTTTTT.

The CDR3 is CASSSADGVGGGGYTF. DNA of the CDR3: TGTGCCAGCAGTTCAGCTGACGGTGTTGGTGGCGGGGGCTACACCTTC. The rearrangement links TRBV12-3 or TRBV12-4 to TRBJ1-2; D unresolved. The CDR3 is 16 amino acids. Trimming took off 4 bases at V and 8 bases at J, with 23 bases between the two ends.